The 9 T cell receptor beta chains given below trace back to one sample, sequenced in a study of beta chain features in type 1 diabetes. Investigators reverse transcribed all isolated RNA, so they sequenced expressed TCRB transcripts. Produced via immunoSEQ multiplex PCR; TCRdb's table is partial and in-frame only. The sample contains a few hundred thousand clones, around 14% of which appear only once. Sequenced sample: naive CD4+ T cells from blood. The receptors shown here come from a man aged 30 to 39 in good health.

The table lists this clone with a few counts. This chain joins TRBV11-2 and TRBJ2-5, with 11 bases aligning to TRBD1. V trimming: 4 bases; J trimming: 9 bases; junction bases outside the gene matches: 4. Germline loops: CDR1 SGHAT, CDR2 FQNNGV. CDR3 length: 13 residues. In DNA, the CDR3 is TGTGCCAGCAGCTGGGGACAGGGGGACTCCCAGTACTTC. It is translated as CASSWGQGDSQYF.

The chain links TRBV4-3 to TRBJ2-3; D tentatively fits TRBD1 or TRBD2 (5 bases each). V gave up 4 bases and J gave up 2 bases, with 10 bases separating them. Germline V CDR1 and CDR2: LGHNA, YSLEER. The CDR3 covers 14 residues. The CDR3 loop reads CASSPGTATDTQYF. DNA of the CDR3: TGCGCCAGCAGCCCGGGGACCGCCACAGATACGCAGTATTTT.

The chain employs TRBV18 and TRBJ1-2; no clear D. Germline V gene lookup returns CDR1 KGHSH and CDR2 LQKENI. Trimming took off 2 bases at V and 0 bases at J, with 10 bases between the two ends. The CDR3 is 15 residues long. The CDR3: CASSPNEGTNYGYTF. CDR3 bases: TGTGCCAGCTCACCAAATGAGGGAACTAACTATGGCTACACCTTC.

This clone was counted between two and nine times. At the DNA level, this CDR3 is encoded by other sequences in the same sample as well. The chain has TRBV7-2 and TRBJ2-5; D not resolved. Trimming pared 2 bases from V and 3 bases from J, leaving 10 bases between. CDR1 and CDR2 (germline): SGHTA, FQGNSA. The length of the CDR3 is 14 residues. Written as DNA, the CDR3 is TGTGCCAGCAGCTTATACGGTCGGGAAGAGACCCAGTACTTC. Translation gives CASSLYGREETQYF.

The V gene is TRBV27, the J gene TRBJ2-3; perhaps TRBD2 as D (6 bases). Trimming removed 2 bases from V and 3 bases from J, with 12 bases in between. The germline CDR1 and CDR2 sequences are MNHEY and SMNVEV (reference sequence). CDR3 length: 15 amino acids. For the CDR3, the DNA is TGTGCCAGCAGTTTAGGCGGGGCAGGGACAGATACGCAGTATTTT. Translated: CASSLGGAGTDTQYF.

This clone was detected a few times. This chain connects TRBV7-3 to TRBJ2-6; D remains unclear. The CDR3 totals 12 residues. V lost 8 bases and J lost 2, with 4 bases in between. Germline-derived CDR1 and CDR2 are SGHTA and FQGTGA. The CDR3 DNA reads TGTGCCAGCGGGCCTGGGGCCAACGTCCTGACTTTC. It specifies CASGPGANVLTF.

This chain links TRBV5-1 with TRBJ2-3; no definite D call. Germline CDR1 reads SGHRS; CDR2 reads YFSETQ. V lost 4 bases and J 0 bases, leaving 9 bases between the germline ends. The CDR3 consists of 14 residues. In nucleotides, the CDR3 is TGCGCCAGCAGCCGATTCCAGAGCACAGATACGCAGTATTTT. Its protein product is CASSRFQSTDTQYF.

This clone was seen just once. The chain uses TRBV6-5 and TRBJ2-1; a possible D gene is TRBD2 (6 bases). The V gene's germline CDR1 is MNHEY and CDR2 SVGAGI. The CDR3 sequence is 15 residues long. The germline V and J ends were trimmed by 2 bases and 6 bases, with 14 bases remaining between them. The CDR3 is CASSYDVGGINEQFF. The CDR3 bases are TGTGCCAGCAGTTACGACGTCGGGGGAATCAATGAGCAGTTCTTC.

On this clone itself: This same CDR3 is encoded by further DNA sequences in the sample. This chain uses TRBV7-2 with TRBJ2-7; no clear D gene. Trimming shortened V by 0 bases and J by 1 base, and 4 bases separated the two germline ends. Looked up from germline, CDR1 is SGHTA and CDR2 is FQGNSA. The CDR3 length is 13 residues. The DNA for the CDR3 is TGTGCCAGCAGCTTAGCGGGGTCCTACGAGCAGTACTTC. Translation: CASSLAGSYEQYF.